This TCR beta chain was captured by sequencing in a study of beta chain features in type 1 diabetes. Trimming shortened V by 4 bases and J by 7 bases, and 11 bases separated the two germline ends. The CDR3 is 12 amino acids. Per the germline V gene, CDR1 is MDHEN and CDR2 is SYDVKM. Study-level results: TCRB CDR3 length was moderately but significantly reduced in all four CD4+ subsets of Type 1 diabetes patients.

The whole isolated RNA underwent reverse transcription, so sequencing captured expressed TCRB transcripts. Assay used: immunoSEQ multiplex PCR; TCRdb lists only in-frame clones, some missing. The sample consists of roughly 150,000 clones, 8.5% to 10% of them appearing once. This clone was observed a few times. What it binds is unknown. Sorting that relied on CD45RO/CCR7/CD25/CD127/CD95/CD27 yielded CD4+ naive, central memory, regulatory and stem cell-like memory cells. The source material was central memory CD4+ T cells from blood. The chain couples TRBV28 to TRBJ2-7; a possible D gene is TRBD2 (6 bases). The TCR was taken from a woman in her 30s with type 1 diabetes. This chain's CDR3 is CASSSQEGEQYF. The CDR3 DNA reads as TGTGCCAGCAGTTCCCAGGAGGGGGAGCAGTACTTC.